Reported below is one TCR beta chain. TCRdb's table, derived via immunoSEQ multiplex PCR, lists solely in-frame clones and lacks some. Reported are 35,000 to 45,000 clones; the ten largest clones contain 1.2%. This entry belongs to a study of T cells in women clearing cervical HPV infection. Study background: Case blood drawn at lesion detection; control blood after infection cleared.

Sequencing used blood buffy coat. The clonotype comes from a woman aged 18 to 75 with a cervical HPV16 infection that either progressed to CIN3+ or cleared (not recorded which).

Partial CDR3 DNA: TGTGCCAGCAGCTCGTCACCGGGGGAGAGGGATACG. This encodes CASSSSPGERDT. The whole CDR3 reads CASSSSPGERDTQYF. The V gene is TRBV7-4, the J gene TRBJ2-3, with D perhaps TRBD2 (6 bases). The read terminates 3 residues ahead of where the CDR3 ends, so the germline J gene completes it. The CDR3 has 15 amino acids. The V gene lost 4 bases and the J gene lost 6 bases, with 17 bases spanning the gap. The V gene's germline CDR1 is SGHVT and CDR2 SQSDAQ.